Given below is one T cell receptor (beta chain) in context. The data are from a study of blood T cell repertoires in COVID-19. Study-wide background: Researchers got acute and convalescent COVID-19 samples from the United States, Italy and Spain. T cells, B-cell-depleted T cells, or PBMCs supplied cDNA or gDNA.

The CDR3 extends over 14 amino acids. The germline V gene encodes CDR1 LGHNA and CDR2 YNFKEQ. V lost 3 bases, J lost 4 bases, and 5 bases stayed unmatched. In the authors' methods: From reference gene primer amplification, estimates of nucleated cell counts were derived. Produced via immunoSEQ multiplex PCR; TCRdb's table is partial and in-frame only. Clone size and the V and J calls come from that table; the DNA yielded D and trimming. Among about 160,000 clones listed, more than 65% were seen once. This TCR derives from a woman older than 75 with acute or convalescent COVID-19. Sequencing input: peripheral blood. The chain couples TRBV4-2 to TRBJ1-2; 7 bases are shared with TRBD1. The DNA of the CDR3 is TGTGCCAGCAGCCAGGAGAGACAGGGCTATGGCTACACCTTC. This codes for CASSQERQGYGYTF.